This TCR beta chain was obtained from a study of control samples from healthy donors and cancer patients. The table came from immunoSEQ multiplex PCR; TCRdb's copy has only in-frame clones and leaves some out. The sample lists about 27,000 clones; roughly 93% were seen once. The V end lost 6 bases, the J end lost 10 bases, and 13 bases lay between the germline ends. CDR3 size: 11 residues. The germline CDR1 and CDR2 sequences are DFQATT and SNEGSKA (reference sequence). The sequence was obtained from a man aged 50 or older with lung cancer. J is TRBJ2-1 and V is TRBV20-1; TRBD2 might be the D (5 bases). The sequenced material came from PBMCs. CDR3 amino acids: CSATFGEEQFF. DNA of the CDR3: TGCAGTGCCACTTTCGGGGAAGAGCAGTTCTTC.